These 7 T cell receptor beta chains were sequenced from one sample in a study of beta chain features in type 1 diabetes. Study conclusions and caveats: Shortening of TCRB CDR3s, moderate but significant, appeared in all four CD4+ subsets of Type 1 diabetes patients.

Their antigen targets remain unknown. Reverse transcribing all isolated RNA meant expressed TCRB transcripts were sequenced. Data came from immunoSEQ multiplex PCR; TCRdb stores just in-frame clones and leaves some out. The sample yields approximately 160,000 clones, around 10% seen once. The sequencing sample was made of central memory CD4+ T cells from blood. The receptor set was obtained from a man younger than 45 with type 1 diabetes.

The chain combines TRBV28 with TRBJ1-2, with TRBD1 matching over 7 bases. The CDR3 extends over 14 amino acids. The J segment lost 14 bases and the V segment lost 5 bases, leaving 17 bases of the junction unmatched. From germline, CDR1 is MDHEN and CDR2 SYDVKM. The CDR3 nucleotides are TGTGCCAGCAGTCGCGGGGACAGCCTCCTCGGTCGGACCTTC. Its protein is CASSRGDSLLGRTF.

The J gene is TRBJ2-2, the V gene TRBV5-1, with 9 bases aligning to TRBD2. In germline, CDR1 is SGHRS, CDR2 YFSETQ. Trimming removed 0 bases from V and 0 bases from J; junction bases left unmatched: 0. This CDR3 has 16 amino acids. The CDR3: CASSLVAGANTGELFF. Written as DNA, the CDR3 is TGCGCCAGCAGCTTGGTAGCGGGGGCGAACACCGGGGAGCTGTTTTTT.

This clone was observed once. One end of the junction varies from germline; a read error may be responsible. J is TRBJ2-6 and V is TRBV11-2; a weak D match, TRBD1 (5 bases). The CDR3 spans 14 residues. From germline, CDR1 is SGHAT and CDR2 FQNNGV. The CDR3 loop is CASSRFSGANVPTF. CDR3 in DNA: TGTGCCAGCAGCAGGTTCTCTGGGGCCAACGTCCCGACTTTC.

The chain joins TRBV19 to TRBJ1-5; 8 nucleotides line up with TRBD1. CDR3 length: 15 residues. Germline CDR1 reads LNHDA; CDR2 reads SQIVND (reference sequence). Trimming at V came to 8 bases and at J to 5 bases, leaving 11 bases not matched to a gene. CDR3: CASSGIGTGDQPQHF. CDR3 DNA sequence: TGTGCCAGTTCTGGTATAGGGACAGGTGATCAGCCCCAGCATTTT.

This clone showed up just a few times. The genes are TRBV14 and TRBJ2-7, with D maybe TRBD2 (6 bases). V was cut by 0 bases and J by 9 bases, with 9 bases left in between. CDR3 size: 12 residues. Germline V gene data show CDR1 as SGHDN and CDR2 as FVKESK. The CDR3 loop reads CASSQDWGVQYF. For the CDR3, the DNA is TGTGCCAGCAGCCAAGATTGGGGGGTGCAGTACTTC.

This clone was seen a handful of times. The chain has TRBV9 and TRBJ1-1; D gene unclear. V lost 2 bases, J lost 0 bases, and 8 bases lay in between. Germline-derived CDR1 and CDR2 are SGDLS and YYNGEE. The CDR3 is 14 residues long. The CDR3: CASSVEVVNTEAFF. DNA of the CDR3: TGTGCCAGCAGCGTGGAGGTCGTGAACACTGAAGCTTTCTTT.

This clone was counted a few times. This chain joins TRBV27 and TRBJ2-5, with 7 bases matching TRBD1. Germline values: CDR1 MNHEY, CDR2 SMNVEV (reference sequence). This CDR3 region has 15 residues. Trimming took 5 bases from V and 4 from J; bases not matched to a gene: 10. In nucleotides, the CDR3 is TGTGCCAGCAGTCGCCCACAGGGGCGCGGAGAGACCCAGTACTTC. Translation gives CASSRPQGRGETQYF.